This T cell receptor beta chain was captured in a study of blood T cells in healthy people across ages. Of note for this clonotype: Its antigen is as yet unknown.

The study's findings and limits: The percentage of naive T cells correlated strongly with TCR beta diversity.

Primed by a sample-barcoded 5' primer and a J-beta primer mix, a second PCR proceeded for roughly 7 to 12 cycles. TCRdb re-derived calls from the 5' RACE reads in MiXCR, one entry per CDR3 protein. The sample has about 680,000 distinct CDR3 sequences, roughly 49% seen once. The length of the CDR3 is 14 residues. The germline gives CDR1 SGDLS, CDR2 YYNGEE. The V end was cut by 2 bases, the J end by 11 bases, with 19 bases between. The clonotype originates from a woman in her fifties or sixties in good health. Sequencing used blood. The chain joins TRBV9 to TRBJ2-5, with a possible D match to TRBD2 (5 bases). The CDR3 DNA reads TGTGCCAGCAGCGTCGAGGGTTCGAACAATGAGCAGTACTTC. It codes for CASSVEGSNNEQYF.